This T cell receptor (beta chain) was sequenced in a study of technical replicates of blood from a few donors. The protocol was immunoSEQ multiplex PCR, while the TCRdb copy is restricted to in-frame clones and leaves out a portion. The table shows around 95,000 clones, with approximately 96% occurring only once. The TCR sequence derives from a human donor in good health. The specimen was T cells isolated from PBMCs.

CDR3 sequence reads: CASGKKGTGVLLYEQYF. CDR3 bases: TGTGCCAGCGGAAAGAAGGGGACAGGGGTTCTACTCTACGAGCAGTACTTC. The J gene is TRBJ2-7, the V gene TRBV11-3; 10 bases align to TRBD1. The trim removed 8 bases at V and 3 bases at J, leaving 16 bases unmatched. Germline CDR1 and CDR2: SGHNT and YENEEA. The CDR3 runs 17 residues.